The 21 T cell receptor beta chains presented below share a single source sample, sequenced in a study of blood T cell repertoires in COVID-19. The data were produced by immunoSEQ multiplex PCR, yet TCRdb's version contains in-frame clones alone and is incomplete. The sample records some 290,000 clones, around 92% being singletons. Sequences were obtained from peripheral blood. These receptors all stem from a woman aged 25 to 39 with COVID-19, enrolled during active disease.

This chain connects TRBV18 to TRBJ2-1; 7 bases match TRBD1. CDR3 length: 15 amino acids. Germline trimming cut 3 bases from V and 0 bases from J; bases unmatched to any gene: 2. Germline assignment: CDR1 KGHSH and CDR2 LQKENI. In nucleotides, the CDR3 is TGTGCCAGCTCACCGGGACAGCTCTCCTACAATGAGCAGTTCTTC. Protein product: CASSPGQLSYNEQFF. The full variable domain, completed using reference TRBV18 and TRBJ2-1, is NAGVMQNPRHLVRRRGQEARLRCSPMKGHSHVYWYRQLPEEGLKFMVYLQKENIIDESGMPKERFSAEFPKEGPSILRIQQVVRGDSAAYFCASSPGQLSYNEQFFGPGTRLTVL.

The rearrangement joins TRBV28 to TRBJ2-5, with D possibly TRBD1 on 7 matching bases. The CDR3 is 16 amino acids. The germline gives CDR1 MDHEN, CDR2 SYDVKM. Trimming cost V 4 bases and J 3 bases, with 18 bases left between them. CDR3 region: CASSSPRGAGEETQYF. For the CDR3, the DNA is TGTGCCAGCAGTTCCCCCAGGGGGGCAGGGGAAGAGACCCAGTACTTC.

This clone was counted between two and nine times. The chain employs TRBV27 and TRBJ1-2; D possibly corresponds to TRBD1 (5 bases). Germline CDR1 is MNHEY and CDR2 is SMNVEV (reference sequence). Trimming shortened V by 6 bases and J by 0 bases, and 11 bases separated the two germline ends. CDR3 size: 14 residues. Here the CDR3 DNA reads TGTGCCAGCAGGCCGACAGTCACTAACTATGGCTACACCTTC. This encodes CASRPTVTNYGYTF.

The rearrangement uses TRBV11-2 and TRBJ2-3; 13 nucleotides line up with TRBD2. With V trimmed by 4 bases and J by 7 bases, 5 bases remained unmatched. Germline-derived CDR1 and CDR2 are SGHAT and FQNNGV. There are 15 residues in the CDR3. CDR3 in amino acids: CASSSRLAGGYTQYF. In nucleotides, the CDR3 is TGTGCCAGCAGCTCCCGACTAGCGGGGGGCTATACGCAGTATTTT. Variable domain in full (rest from reference TRBV11-2 and TRBJ2-3): EAGVAQSPRYKIIEKRQSVAFWCNPISGHATLYWYQQILGQGPKLLIQFQNNGVVDDSQLPKDRFSAERLKGVDSTLKIQPAKLEDSAVYLCASSSRLAGGYTQYFGPGTRLTVL.

Concerning this clone: The sample has other DNA sequences that encode this CDR3 too. The V call is TRBV5-1, the J call TRBJ1-1; weak D call: TRBD1 (5 bases). V shed 0 bases and J shed 0 bases, with 9 bases lying between them. CDR1 and CDR2 from the germline V gene are SGHRS and YFSETQ. The CDR3 spans 15 residues. In nucleotides, the CDR3 is TGCGCCAGCAGCTTGGCAGGGCAGTTGAACACTGAAGCTTTCTTT. Translated: CASSLAGQLNTEAFF.

The V call is TRBV19, the J call TRBJ1-2, with no clear D. This CDR3 is 13 amino acids long. V dropped 3 bases and J dropped 5 bases, with 10 bases sitting between them. The germline gives CDR1 LNHDA, CDR2 SQIVND (reference sequence). The CDR3 coding sequence is TGTGCCAGTAGTATTAGAGGGCCTTATGGCTACACCTTC. Translating it yields CASSIRGPYGYTF.

The chain carries TRBV9 and TRBJ2-1; 7 bases match TRBD1. Germline V gene data show CDR1 as SGDLS and CDR2 as YYNGEE. V lost 3 bases to trimming and J lost 8 bases; unmatched junction nucleotides: 8. This CDR3 comprises 14 residues. As DNA, the CDR3 is TGTGCCAGCAGCGCCGGGACAGTGAGGCATGAGCAGTTCTTC. As protein: CASSAGTVRHEQFF.

The CDR3: CASGGQGATDTQYF. The DNA for the CDR3 is TGTGCCAGCGGGGGACAGGGGGCAACAGATACGCAGTATTTT. The chain has TRBV5-4 and TRBJ2-3; 12 positions agree with TRBD1. The CDR3 runs 14 residues. Losses at the gene ends were 7 bases for V and 3 bases for J; bases not matched to a gene: 3. In germline, CDR1 is SGHNT, CDR2 YYREEE (reference sequence).

J is TRBJ2-7 and V is TRBV6-5; D not resolved. V was trimmed by 8 bases and J by 1 base, leaving 6 bases between them. Germline loops: CDR1 MNHEY, CDR2 SVGAGI. This CDR3 is built from 11 residues. CDR3 region: CASRGSYEQYF. The CDR3 coding sequence is TGTGCCAGCCGCGGTTCCTACGAGCAGTACTTC.

V and J are TRBV5-1 and TRBJ2-7; no clear D. CDR3 size: 14 residues. The ends were cut back, 0 bases at V and 3 bases at J, with 10 bases in the middle. Germline lookup yields CDR1 SGHRS and CDR2 YFSETQ. In DNA form, the CDR3 reads TGCGCCAGCAGCTTGGCCCGTGACAACTACGAGCAGTACTTC. This encodes CASSLARDNYEQYF.

The chain employs TRBV20-1 and TRBJ1-2; D call uncertain. Trimming took 3 bases from V and 4 from J, leaving 12 bases between them. This CDR3 spans 13 amino acids. Germline loops: CDR1 DFQATT, CDR2 SNEGSKA (reference sequence). DNA of the CDR3: TGCAGTGCTAGTAGTCAGGCCATCTATGGCTACACCTTC. Translation gives CSASSQAIYGYTF.

The V and J genes are TRBV29-1 and TRBJ1-1; D is unclear. The germline V gene encodes CDR1 SQVTM and CDR2 ANQGSEA. The CDR3 length is 13 residues. Trimming stripped 5 bases from V and 11 bases from J, with 21 bases between. The CDR3 DNA sequence: TGCAGCGTTATATCGGTCCTTAGAGGTAGCGCTTTCTTT. Its protein is CSVISVLRGSAFF. Full variable domain (rest looked up from reference TRBV29-1 and TRBJ1-1): SAVISQKPSRDICQRGTSLTIQCQVDSQVTMMFWYRQQPGQSLTLIATANQGSEATYESGFVIDKFPISRPNLTFSTLTVSNMSPEDSSIYLCSVISVLRGSAFFGQGTRLTVV.

V is TRBV7-8 and J is TRBJ1-2; 9 bases agree with TRBD1. Per germline, CDR1 SGHVS and CDR2 FQNEAQ. CDR3 size: 14 residues. V shed 5 bases and J 7 bases; nucleotides not matched to a gene: 8. This chain's CDR3 is CASSLGQGSFGYTF. CDR3 DNA sequence: TGTGCCAGCAGCCTAGGACAGGGGAGTTTTGGCTACACCTTC.

This clone was picked up a small number of times. The chain has TRBV7-8 and TRBJ2-2; 7 bases fit TRBD2. The CDR3 is made up of 15 amino acids. The V gene's germline CDR1 is SGHVS and CDR2 FQNEAQ. Germline trimming cut 3 bases from V and 6 bases from J; bases unmatched to any gene: 7. The CDR3 here is CASSLGLSGAGELFF. The CDR3 DNA follows: TGTGCCAGCAGCTTGGGTTTAAGCGGGGCCGGGGAGCTGTTTTTT.

In DNA form, the CDR3 reads TGTGCCAGCAGTGAAGACAGGCGGTACACCCAGCCCAATGAGCAGTTCTTC. Translating it yields CASSEDRRYTQPNEQFF. The gene calls are TRBV6-1 and TRBJ2-1, with a tentative D call TRBD1 (5 bases). The germline CDR1 and CDR2 sequences are MNHNS and SASEGT. Trimming pared 1 base from V and 6 bases from J, leaving 19 bases between. The CDR3 consists of 17 residues.

The chain employs TRBV7-9 and TRBJ1-2; D is undetermined. In germline, CDR1 is SEHNR, CDR2 FQNEAQ (reference sequence). The CDR3 sequence is 12 residues long. Trimming cost V 7 bases and J 3 bases, with 9 bases left between them. CDR3 sequence (DNA): TGTGCCAGCACATCGGAGGACTATGGCTACACCTTC. Its protein is CASTSEDYGYTF.

The chain joins TRBV6-5 to TRBJ1-2; D remains ambiguous. The germline V gene has CDR1 MNHEY and CDR2 SVGAGI. This CDR3 has 15 amino acids. V was clipped by 5 bases and J by 9 bases, with 22 bases between them. The CDR3 spells CASSLTDPGGDSYTF. The CDR3 DNA follows: TGTGCCAGCAGTCTTACGGACCCCGGCGGGGATAGCTACACCTTC.

This chain connects TRBV13 to TRBJ2-5, with D perhaps TRBD2 (6 bases). V lost 5 bases and J 10 bases, leaving 23 bases between the germline ends. The germline V gene encodes CDR1 PRHDT and CDR2 FYEKMQ (reference sequence). There are 15 residues in the CDR3. The CDR3 spells CASSHLSGREEGQYF. The CDR3 nucleotides read TGTGCCAGCAGCCACTTGTCGGGCAGGGAGGAGGGCCAGTACTTC.

This chain links TRBV5-1 with TRBJ2-7, with TRBD1 as a possible D gene (5 bases). Germline V gene data show CDR1 as SGHRS and CDR2 as YFSETQ. Trimming left V 5 bases short and J 3 bases short, with 12 bases between. CDR3 length: 13 amino acids. Written as DNA, the CDR3 is TGCGCCAGCAGGCACGTGGGGCGCTACGAGCAGTACTTC. Translated: CASRHVGRYEQYF.

The chain employs TRBV6-5 and TRBJ1-2; 7 positions match TRBD1. The V segment lost 4 bases and the J segment 2 bases; nucleotides outside the gene matches: 10. Germline loops: CDR1 MNHEY, CDR2 SVGAGI. This CDR3 is built from 16 residues. The CDR3 here is CASSSQRPRGNYGYTF. In nucleotides, the CDR3 is TGTGCCAGCAGTTCCCAGAGACCCAGGGGGAACTATGGCTACACCTTC.

This sequence joins TRBV3-1 (or the pseudogene TRBV3-2) and TRBJ2-5; TRBD2 matches at 8 bases. V lost 5 bases, J lost 5 bases, and 10 bases stayed unmatched. The CDR3 has 15 residues. The V gene's germline CDR1 is LGHDT and CDR2 YNNKEL (reference sequence). CDR3 sequence (DNA): TGTGCCAGCAGCATCTCTGGGCGGGGGGTGGAGACCCAGTACTTC. Protein sequence: CASSISGRGVETQYF.